This is a list of T cell receptor beta chains from one sample in a study of T cell repertoires in cytomegalovirus infection. TCRdb re-called the reads with MiXCR, one entry per CDR3 protein. The table includes 490,000 or so distinct CDR3 sequences, about 10% detected once. Specimen: PBMCs. These receptors originate from a human donor in good health (CMV status not recorded). Some clones in this sample may be carry-over from other donors' samples. The CDR3 runs from the conserved cysteine through the conserved F or W. Fields, in order: D gene, CDR3 length, V gene, J gene, clone size, CDR3 DNA, CDR3 protein. The D gene is left open where the match is weak. Only part of the rows carry a size: once, few, many, or a class if the clone is expanded.

>TRBD1|14|TRBV3-1|TRBJ1-1|.
TGTGCCAGCAGCCAATACGGACAGGGGACTGAAGCTTTCTTT
CASSQYGQGTEAFF
>TRBD2|17|TRBV20-1|TRBJ2-1|few
TGCAGTGCTAGCAACTCCTTAGCGGGAGCCCTCTACAATGAGCAGTTCTTC
CSASNSLAGALYNEQFF
>TRBD1|15|TRBV7-2|TRBJ1-5|many
TGTGCCAGCAGCCGGGACAGGGGTTTGGGTCAGCCCCAGCATTTT
CASSRDRGLGQPQHF
>.|15|TRBV15|TRBJ1-3|few
TGTGCCACCAGCAGAGGGAAAGGGTCTGGAAACACCATATATTTT
CATSRGKGSGNTIYF
>TRBD1|15|TRBV5-1|TRBJ2-5|few
TGCGCCAGCAGCTTCTCGACAGGGGAAGGGGAGACCCAGTACTTC
CASSFSTGEGETQYF
>TRBD2|16|TRBV24-1|TRBJ2-7|.
TGTGCCATCAGTGAGCCTTCGTACGGGAGGGCCTGGGAGCAGTACTTC
CAISEPSYGRAWEQYF
>TRBD1|15|TRBV28|TRBJ1-2|many
TGTGCCAGCAGTTTACACAGGGGGTGGAACTATGGCTACACCTTC
CASSLHRGWNYGYTF
>.|14|TRBV14|TRBJ1-1|.
TGTGCCAGCAGCCCGTTCGAAGGCATCACTGAAGCTTTCTTT
CASSPFEGITEAFF
>.|15|TRBV19|TRBJ2-1|few
TGTGCCAGTACCCAGGACCGCCGAATTTACAATGAGCAGTTCTTC
CASTQDRRIYNEQFF
>.|16|TRBV7-3|TRBJ2-2|many
TGTGCCAGCAGCTTAGGCCTAGCGAGGAACACCGGGGAGCTGTTTTTT
CASSLGLARNTGELFF
>TRBD1|12|TRBV5-4|TRBJ1-1|many
TGTGCCAGCGGTCAGACAGGGAGGGAAGCTTTCTTT
CASGQTGREAFF
>TRBD2|14|TRBV20-1|TRBJ2-1|many
TGCAGTGCTGGCCGGGCTAGCGGGAACAATGAGCAGTTCTTC
CSAGRASGNNEQFF
>.|17|TRBV24-1|TRBJ2-1|many
TGTGCCACCAGTGGGGATGTTGGTATCAGCTCCTACAATGAGCAGTTCTTC
CATSGDVGISSYNEQFF
>TRBD2|20|TRBV7-9|TRBJ2-1|many
TGTGCCAGCAGCTCCCCTGGGACTAGCGGGATATCCGTACTCTACAATGAGCAGTTCTTC
CASSSPGTSGISVLYNEQFF
>.|19|TRBV7-9|TRBJ2-5|.
TGTGCCAGCAGCTTAGTTAGCAGCCCGTTATGGGGGGAGCGAGAGACCCAGTACTTC
CASSLVSSPLWGERETQYF
>.|15|TRBV7-6|TRBJ2-3|many
TGTGCCAGCAGCTTAGCTGCGCAGGGAACCGATACGCAGTATTTT
CASSLAAQGTDTQYF
>.|15|TRBV5-1|TRBJ1-4|few
TGCGCCAGCAGCTTGGGGGCAGCCTTTAATGAAAAACTGTTTTTT
CASSLGAAFNEKLFF
>.|17|TRBV12-5|TRBJ2-1|few
TGTGCTAGTGGTTTGCCCTCCGGCCGGGACATGGTAAATGAGCAGTTCTTC
CASGLPSGRDMVNEQFF
>TRBD1|15|TRBV15|TRBJ1-1|few
TGTGCCACCAGCAGTTACGGGACAGGGAACACTGAAGCTTTCTTT
CATSSYGTGNTEAFF
>.|14|TRBV28|TRBJ2-5|.
TGTGCCAGCACCCTTTTGTCCAGGGGAGAGACCCAGTACTTC
CASTLLSRGETQYF
>.|15|TRBV5-1|TRBJ2-2|many
TGCGCCAGCAGCTTGTCCGCAACGAACACCGGGGAGCTGTTTTTT
CASSLSATNTGELFF
>TRBD1|15|TRBV4-1|TRBJ1-2|.
TGCGCCAGCAGTCTCTTCGCGGGGACAGGGTCTGACTACACCTTC
CASSLFAGTGSDYTF
>TRBD1|15|TRBV5-4|TRBJ2-7|few
TGTGCCAGCAGCTTGTCGACAGGGAAAGGTTACGAGCAGTACTTC
CASSLSTGKGYEQYF
>.|16|TRBV18|TRBJ1-5|many
TGTGCCAGCTCACCAGGTTCTTCGGGGGGTAATCAGCCCCAGCATTTT
CASSPGSSGGNQPQHF
>.|16|TRBV6-2/TRBV6-3|TRBJ1-2|many
TGTGCCAGCAGTTACTCGTGGCAGCTGACTAACTATGGCTACACCTTC
CASSYSWQLTNYGYTF
>.|18|TRBV3-1|TRBJ2-3|.
TGTGCCAGCAGCCAAGATCCCGAAATGACAGGACACAGATACGCAGTATATTTT
CASSQDPEMTGHRYAVYF
>TRBD1|15|TRBV5-4|TRBJ2-5|many
TGTGCCAGCAGCTCCGGGACAGGGCGGGAAGAGACCCAGTACTTC
CASSSGTGREETQYF
>.|16|TRBV28|TRBJ2-2|.
TGTGCCAGCAGTCGGCTTGTGGGGGTAAACATCGGGGAGCTGTTTTTT
CASSRLVGVNIGELFF
>TRBD2|16|TRBV28|TRBJ2-1|many
TGTGCCAGCAGTTCTCCCAGGGCTAGCGGGAGAGATGAGCAGTTCTTC
CASSSPRASGRDEQFF
>.|16|TRBV29-1|TRBJ1-3|few
TGCAGCGTTGCTCGCCGTTTGGAGAGCTCTGGAAACACCATATATTTT
CSVARRLESSGNTIYF
>.|13|TRBV10-3|TRBJ2-3|few
TGTGCCTTCCGAGGGCAGACCACAGATACGCAGTATTTT
CAFRGQTTDTQYF
>TRBD1|15|TRBV5-1|TRBJ2-7|few
TGCGCCAGCAGCTTTGGGACAGGGGGTTCCCACGAGCAGTACTTC
CASSFGTGGSHEQYF
>.|15|TRBV6-6|TRBJ2-1|many
TGTGCCAGCAGAGATACAGGGTCGAGGGACAATGAGCAGTTCTTC
CASRDTGSRDNEQFF
>TRBD2|16|TRBV7-9|TRBJ2-3|many
TGTGCCAGCAGCCGTTATAGCGGGGGGATCACAGATACGCAGTATTTT
CASSRYSGGITDTQYF
>.|16|TRBV6-2/TRBV6-3|TRBJ2-7|few
TGTGCCAGCCTCGCAACTGATCGGACATTACCCTACGAGCAGTACTTC
CASLATDRTLPYEQYF
>.|17|TRBV18|TRBJ1-5|.
TGTGCCAGCTCACCCCGACGGGGGTTGGGAAGCAATCAGCCCCAGCATTTT
CASSPRRGLGSNQPQHF
>.|15|TRBV19|TRBJ2-1|.
TGTGCCAGTTCCACCGGGGACGAGTCCTACAATGAGCAGTTCTTC
CASSTGDESYNEQFF
>.|15|TRBV20-1|TRBJ2-7|many
TGCAGTGCTAGAGGTGGCGCCCGCAGCTCCTACGAGCAGTACTTC
CSARGGARSSYEQYF
>.|11|TRBV5-6|TRBJ2-7|.
TGTGCCAGCAGCTTACAGAGGGAGCAGTACTTC
CASSLQREQYF
>.|15|TRBV28|TRBJ2-3|.
TGTGCCAGCAGCCGCAGGGGGGGAGGAACAGATACGCAGTATTTT
CASSRRGGGTDTQYF
>.|15|TRBV5-1|TRBJ2-1|many
TGCGCCAGCACCCCCGCAGGAGGGGTATTCAATGAGCAGTTCTTC
CASTPAGGVFNEQFF
>TRBD1|12|TRBV20-1|TRBJ2-7|few
TGCAGTGCTAAGGGACAGGCCTACGAGCAGTACTTC
CSAKGQAYEQYF
>TRBD1|16|TRBV12-3/TRBV12-4|TRBJ2-6|few
TGTGCCAGCAGGCCTACAGGGGGCTCTGGGGCCAACGTCCTGACTTTC
CASRPTGGSGANVLTF
>.|15|TRBV12-3/TRBV12-4|TRBJ2-2|few
TGTGCCAGCAGTTCCGAAGCATTGAACACCGGGGAGCTGTTTTTT
CASSSEALNTGELFF
>.|13|TRBV7-3|TRBJ2-7|many
TGTGCCAGCAGTCCCGGGCCCAACGGCGAGCAGTACTTC
CASSPGPNGEQYF
>.|14|TRBV7-6|TRBJ1-5|many
TGTGCCAGCAGCCCCCTATCGGGGAATCAGCCCCAGCATTTT
CASSPLSGNQPQHF
>TRBD1|14|TRBV12-3/TRBV12-4|TRBJ2-1|.
TGTGCCAGCAGTCCGGGACAGGGTAACAATGAGCAGTTCTTC
CASSPGQGNNEQFF
>TRBD2|17|TRBV19|TRBJ2-2|many
TGTGCCAGTACCCCTTTGACTAGCGGGAGGAGAACCGGGGAGCTGTTTTTT
CASTPLTSGRRTGELFF
>.|14|TRBV28|TRBJ2-1|many
TGTGCCAGCAGCACCGTTAGTGATTACAATGAGCAGTTCTTC
CASSTVSDYNEQFF
>TRBD1|17|TRBV7-9|TRBJ1-4|many
TGTGCCAGCAGCTTTCCCAGGGGGCGAATAACTAATGAAAAACTGTTTTTT
CASSFPRGRITNEKLFF
>.|12|TRBV19|TRBJ1-4|once
TGTGCCAGTAGTATACCGGCAGAAAAACTGTTTTTT
CASSIPAEKLFF
>.|14|TRBV19|TRBJ1-6|many
TGTGCCAGTCAAACAGGGCCGGCTAATTCACCCCTCCACTTT
CASQTGPANSPLHF
>.|13|TRBV7-3|TRBJ2-5|many
TGTGCCAGCAGCTTAAGGGGGGCTGAGACCCAGTACTTC
CASSLRGAETQYF
>TRBD2|16|TRBV27|TRBJ2-5|.
TGTGCCAGCAGTTTATTCCCCGGGAGGGCCGAAGAGACCCAGTACTTC
CASSLFPGRAEETQYF
>TRBD2|16|TRBV5-6|TRBJ2-7|many
TGTGCCAGCAGCTTGGGGGGGGAGCGGGGGTACTACGAGCAGTACTTC
CASSLGGERGYYEQYF